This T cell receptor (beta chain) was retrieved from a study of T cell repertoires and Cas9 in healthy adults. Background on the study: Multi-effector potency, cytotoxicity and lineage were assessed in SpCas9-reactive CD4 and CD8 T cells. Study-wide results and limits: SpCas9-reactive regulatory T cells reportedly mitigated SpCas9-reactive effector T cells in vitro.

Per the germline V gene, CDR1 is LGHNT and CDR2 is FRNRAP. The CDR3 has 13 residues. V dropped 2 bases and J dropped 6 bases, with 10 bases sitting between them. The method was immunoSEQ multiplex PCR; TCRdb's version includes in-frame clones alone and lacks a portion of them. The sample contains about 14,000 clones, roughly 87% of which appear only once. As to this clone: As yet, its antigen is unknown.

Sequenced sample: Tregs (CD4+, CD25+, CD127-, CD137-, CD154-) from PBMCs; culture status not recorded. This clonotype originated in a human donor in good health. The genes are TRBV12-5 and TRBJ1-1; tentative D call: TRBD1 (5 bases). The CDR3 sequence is CASGLRSGAEAFF. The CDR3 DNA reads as TGTGCTAGTGGTTTGAGATCGGGGGCTGAAGCTTTCTTT. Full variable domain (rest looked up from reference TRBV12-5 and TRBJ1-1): DARVTQTPRHKVTEMGQEVTMRCQPILGHNTVFWYRQTMMQGLELLAYFRNRAPLDDSGMPKDRFSAEMPDATLATLKIQPSEPRDSAVYFCASGLRSGAEAFFGQGTRLTVV.